The clone carrying this T cell receptor beta chain appeared a few times. Indicated time point: pre-sensitization, week 0. As to treatment: therapeutic diphenylcyclopropenone sensitization with weekly scalp DPC. The data stem from a study of human T cells and chemical hapten exposure. Across the whole study: 0.01% DPC was applied to the upper back in patch tests, which were read at 6 days.

Germline CDR1 and CDR2: LGHNA and YSLEER. The V end was cut by 0 bases, the J end by 7 bases, with 13 bases between. The CDR3 sequence is 16 residues long. TCRdb redid the calling of the RACE reads with MiXCR, one entry per CDR3 protein. There are some 400,000 distinct CDR3 sequences in the sample; approximately 5% occur only once, and 2.6% lies in the top ten. The clonotype originates from a woman aged 50 to 65 with alopecia areata. Some clones in this sample may be carry-over from other donors' samples. This sample comprised whole blood, obtained in connection with sensitization to the hapten diphenylcyclopropenone (DPC). This chain links TRBV4-3 with TRBJ1-6, with D maybe TRBD1 (5 bases). The CDR3: CASSQDWGPLNSPLHF. CDR3 bases: TGCGCCAGCAGCCAAGATTGGGGACCGTTGAATTCACCCCTCCACTTT.